Presented here are 24 T cell receptor beta chains from one specimen sequenced in a study of coeliac disease. Study results and caveats: In active celiac disease, intraepithelial and lamina propria TRB and TRG repertoires were less clonal than controls.

No antigen has been identified for these receptors. Here immunoSEQ multiplex PCR was the method, and the copy in TCRdb shows in-frame clones only, minus some. The data contain approximately 6,700 clones, about two thirds of them seen just once; the ten biggest clones take up roughly 4.3%. Specimen: lamina propria lymphocytes from the gut. The origin of the receptors is a woman in her late teens or twenties with active celiac disease.

V is TRBV5-1 and J is TRBJ1-6, with 11 positions matching TRBD1. This CDR3 is 16 amino acids long. The germline V gene has CDR1 SGHRS and CDR2 YFSETQ. The V gene end was trimmed by 3 bases and the J gene end by 7 bases; junction bases not matched to a gene: 6. CDR3 sequence: CASSSWTGGKNSPLHF. The CDR3 DNA reads as TGCGCCAGCAGCTCGTGGACAGGGGGCAAAAATTCACCCCTCCACTTT.

This clone was recorded once. The chain recombines TRBV6-1 with TRBJ2-1, with D unresolved. Germline lookup yields CDR1 MNHNS and CDR2 SASEGT. V shed 10 bases and J shed 9 bases, with 22 bases lying between them. This CDR3 has 14 residues. The CDR3 loop reads CATAPLQSGSEQFF. The CDR3 nucleotides are TGTGCCACCGCCCCCCTGCAGTCAGGTAGTGAGCAGTTCTTC.

The rearrangement joins TRBV4-1 to TRBJ2-2, with 15 bases that match TRBD2. V lost 0 bases, J lost 6 bases, and 8 bases stayed unmatched. The CDR3 spans 19 residues. In germline, CDR1 is MGHRA, CDR2 YSYEKL. CDR3 region: CASSQEGRTSGGAPGELFF. For the CDR3, the DNA is TGCGCCAGCAGCCAAGAAGGACGGACTAGCGGGGGGGCCCCCGGGGAGCTGTTTTTT.

The chain combines TRBV6-5 with TRBJ1-4, with a weak D call TRBD1 (6 bases). The CDR3 length is 14 residues. The V end was cut by 2 bases, the J end by 3 bases, with 7 bases between. Germline assignment: CDR1 MNHEY and CDR2 SVGAGI. The CDR3 region is CASSYNRANEKLFF. DNA of the CDR3: TGTGCCAGCAGTTACAACAGGGCTAATGAAAAACTGTTTTTT.

The chain has TRBV5-4 and TRBJ2-7; D may be TRBD2 (5 bases). Trimming shortened V by 2 bases and J by 5 bases, and 11 bases separated the two germline ends. The CDR3 extends over 13 amino acids. Germline CDR1 SGHNT, CDR2 YYREEE (reference sequence). The CDR3 region is CASSLGGWDEQYF. The CDR3 bases are TGTGCCAGCAGCTTAGGAGGCTGGGACGAGCAGTACTTC.

J is TRBJ2-2 and V is TRBV5-1; D is possibly TRBD1 (5 bases). CDR3 size: 15 residues. Germline values: CDR1 SGHRS, CDR2 YFSETQ. Trimming left V 5 bases short and J 0 bases short, with 11 bases between. CDR3 sequence reads: CASRLTETNTGELFF. CDR3 sequence (DNA): TGCGCCAGCAGACTGACAGAAACGAACACCGGGGAGCTGTTTTTT.

The rearrangement links TRBV10-3 to TRBJ1-2; 8 nucleotides agree with TRBD1. Germline V gene data show CDR1 as ENHRY and CDR2 as SYGVKD. The CDR3 runs to 14 residues. The V segment lost 2 bases and the J segment 6 bases; nucleotides outside the gene matches: 5. The DNA for the CDR3 is TGTGCCATCAGTGAGGGGACAGGCCGGCATGGCTACACCTTC. Its translation: CAISEGTGRHGYTF.

The rearrangement links TRBV7-9 to TRBJ2-1; a weak D match, TRBD2 (6 bases). The germline CDR1 and CDR2 sequences are SEHNR and FQNEAQ (reference sequence). V was clipped by 5 bases and J by 0 bases, with 17 bases between them. CDR3 length equals 17 residues. The CDR3 coding sequence is TGTGCCAGCAGCCCATATGGAGGGGCTAGCTCCTACAATGAGCAGTTCTTC. It yields the protein CASSPYGGASSYNEQFF.

This clone was detected only once. This chain connects TRBV5-4 to TRBJ2-5; D is possibly TRBD1 (5 bases). CDR3 length: 15 amino acids. The V end lost 5 bases, the J end lost 3 bases, and 17 bases lay between the germline ends. CDR1 SGHNT and CDR2 YYREEE come from the germline V gene (reference sequence). DNA of the CDR3: TGTGCCAGCAGGGATGGGGCCCTAGATAAAGAGACCCAGTACTTC. This translates into CASRDGALDKETQYF.

V gene TRBV4-1 combines with J gene TRBJ2-7, with 7 bases fitting TRBD2. Trimming cost V 5 bases and J 1 base; bases outside gene matches: 8. Germline V gene data show CDR1 as MGHRA and CDR2 as YSYEKL. The CDR3 runs to 15 residues. The CDR3 loop reads CASSAVSGGSYEQYF. CDR3 in DNA: TGCGCCAGCAGCGCGGTTTCGGGAGGATCCTACGAGCAGTACTTC.

The chain is built from TRBV7-6 and TRBJ2-7, with D hard to call. This CDR3 has 13 amino acids. The V gene lost 11 bases and the J gene lost 3 bases, with 17 bases spanning the gap. The germline V gene encodes CDR1 SGHVS and CDR2 FNYEAQ. The CDR3 loop is CASSVGQSYEQYF. The CDR3 bases are TGTGCCTCCTCCGTGGGCCAAAGCTACGAGCAGTACTTC.

The V gene is TRBV19, the J gene TRBJ1-2; weak D call: TRBD1 (6 bases). V lost 6 bases to trimming and J lost 5 bases, with 13 bases between them. CDR3 length equals 13 residues. Germline-derived CDR1 and CDR2 are LNHDA and SQIVND (reference sequence). The CDR3 protein is CASSWRQAYGYTF. CDR3 coding DNA: TGTGCCAGTAGCTGGAGACAGGCATATGGCTACACCTTC.

For this clone: The junction departs from germline at one end; a sequencing error may be responsible. V gene TRBV29-1 combines with J gene TRBJ2-1; D may be TRBD1 (6 bases). Germline lookup yields CDR1 SQVTM and CDR2 ANQGSEA. This CDR3 spans 14 amino acids. Here the CDR3 DNA reads TGCAGCTCCCCGGAACAGGGCTCCAACAATGAGCAGTTCTTC. Translation gives CSSPEQGSNNEQFF.

The genes are TRBV10-3 and TRBJ2-3; 13 bases are shared with TRBD2. CDR3 size: 19 residues. Germline CDR1 reads ENHRY; CDR2 reads SYGVKD. V lost 2 bases and J lost 2; bases outside the gene matches: 10. The CDR3 region has the DNA TGTGCCATCAGTGAGACCACTGCTGGACTAGCGGGAGTCACAGATACGCAGTATTTT. Its translation: CAISETTAGLAGVTDTQYF.

The chain combines TRBV5-1 with TRBJ2-7; 10 nucleotides match TRBD2. Germline CDR1 SGHRS, CDR2 YFSETQ. V dropped 0 bases and J dropped 5; count of bases not matched to a gene: 5. The CDR3 contains 15 residues. The DNA of the CDR3 is TGCGCCAGCAGCTTGGGTGGGACTAGCGTCGACGAGCAGTACTTC. This translates into CASSLGGTSVDEQYF. The complete variable domain, with remaining parts taken from reference TRBV5-1 and TRBJ2-7, reads KAGVTQTPRYLIKTRGQQVTLSCSPISGHRSVSWYQQTPGQGLQFLFEYFSETQRNKGNFPGRFSGRQFSNSRSEMNVSTLELGDSALYLCASSLGGTSVDEQYFGPGTRLTVT.

This chain links TRBV28 with TRBJ2-5; perhaps TRBD1 as D (6 bases). Trimming removed 3 bases at V and 5 bases at J, with 13 bases between. The germline gives CDR1 MDHEN, CDR2 SYDVKM. The CDR3 loop spans 14 amino acids. The CDR3 region is CASSLGQGWETQYF. In DNA, the CDR3 is TGTGCCAGCAGTTTGGGGCAGGGGTGGGAGACCCAGTACTTC. The full variable domain, in which reference TRBV28 and TRBJ2-5 provide the parts outside the CDR3, is DVKVTQSSRYLVKRTGEKVFLECVQDMDHENMFWYRQDPGLGLRLIYFSYDVKMKEKGDIPEGYSVSREKKERFSLILESASTNQTSMYLCASSLGQGWETQYFGPGTRLLVL.

The chain links TRBV4-1 to TRBJ1-2; perhaps TRBD1 as D (6 bases). Trimming took off 3 bases at V and 3 bases at J, with 23 bases between the two ends. CDR3 length equals 18 residues. The germline V gene encodes CDR1 MGHRA and CDR2 YSYEKL. CDR3 region: CASSQASWGQRTYYGYTF. In DNA, the CDR3 is TGCGCCAGCAGCCAGGCCTCATGGGGGCAGCGGACATACTATGGCTACACCTTC.

The chain uses TRBV5-1 and TRBJ1-6, with TRBD1 matching 9 bases. The length of the CDR3 is 15 residues. V dropped 0 bases and J dropped 10; count of bases not matched to a gene: 5. CDR1 and CDR2 (germline): SGHRS, YFSETQ. The CDR3 sequence: CASSLGGTGQSPLHF. As DNA, the CDR3 is TGCGCCAGCAGCTTGGGCGGGACAGGGCAGTCACCCCTCCACTTT.

This rearrangement joins TRBV29-1 to TRBJ1-2; weak D call: TRBD1 (6 bases). Trimming took 5 bases from V and 7 from J, leaving 11 bases between them. The CDR3 sequence is 11 residues long. Germline values: CDR1 SQVTM, CDR2 ANQGSEA. CDR3 sequence: CSVYRVGGYTF. CDR3 bases: TGCAGCGTTTACAGGGTCGGTGGCTACACCTTC.

This sequence joins TRBV15 and TRBJ2-3; D remains unclear. V lost 4 bases to trimming and J lost 7 bases, with 9 bases between them. The CDR3 is 12 residues long. The V gene's germline CDR1 is LNHNV and CDR2 YYDKDF (reference sequence). CDR3 DNA sequence: TGTGCCACCAGCACGAACACGAATACGCAGTATTTT. This encodes CATSTNTNTQYF.

Of note for this clone: Other DNA sequences of this sample code for an identical CDR3. The gene calls are TRBV2 and TRBJ2-3; 13 bases are a match to TRBD2. Germline V gene sequence: CDR1 SNHLY, CDR2 FYNNEI. Unmatched junction bases numbered 2, after V lost 9 bases and J lost 2 bases. The CDR3 is 14 amino acids. The CDR3 DNA follows: TGTGCCAGTGGACTAGCGGGAGTCACAGATACGCAGTATTTT. Translated: CASGLAGVTDTQYF.

The chain has TRBV5-1 and TRBJ2-3; 8 nucleotides line up with TRBD1. CDR1 and CDR2 (germline): SGHRS, YFSETQ. CDR3 length: 19 amino acids. J lost 2 bases, V lost 1 base, and 15 bases had no gene match. In nucleotides, the CDR3 is TGCGCCAGCAGCTTGAGAACACCGGAGACAGGGGCGAACACAGATACGCAGTATTTT. Protein sequence: CASSLRTPETGANTDTQYF.

J is TRBJ1-2 and V is TRBV19, with D uncertain. The CDR3 is made up of 14 amino acids. In germline, CDR1 is LNHDA, CDR2 SQIVND (reference sequence). V was shortened by 3 bases and J by 4 bases, with 12 bases between the two germline ends. The CDR3 is CASSMGRSIYGYTF. As DNA, the CDR3 is TGTGCCAGTAGTATGGGCAGGTCCATCTATGGCTACACCTTC.

The chain carries TRBV18 and TRBJ1-3, with TRBD1 as a possible D gene (5 bases). In germline, CDR1 is KGHSH, CDR2 LQKENI. V lost 2 bases to trimming and J lost 0 bases, with 8 bases between them. This CDR3 spans 15 amino acids. CDR3 in DNA: TGTGCCAGCTCACCATCAGGGTCCTCTGGAAACACCATATATTTT. This codes for CASSPSGSSGNTIYF.